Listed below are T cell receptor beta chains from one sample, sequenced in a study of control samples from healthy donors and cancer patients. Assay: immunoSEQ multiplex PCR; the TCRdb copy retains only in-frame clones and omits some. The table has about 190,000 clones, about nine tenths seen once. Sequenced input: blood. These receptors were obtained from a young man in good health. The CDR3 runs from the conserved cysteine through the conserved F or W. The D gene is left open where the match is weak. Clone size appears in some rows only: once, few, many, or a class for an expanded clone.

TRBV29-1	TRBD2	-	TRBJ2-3	TGCAGCGCCCGGGTCAGAGGACTAGCCGATAGCACAGATACGCAGTATTTT	CSARVRGLADSTDTQYF
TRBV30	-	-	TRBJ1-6	TGTGCCCAGAGCAGCCAGGGGAATTCACCCCTCCACTTT	CAQSSQGNSPLHF
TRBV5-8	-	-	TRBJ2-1	TGTGCCAGCAGCTTGATCACGAATGAGCAGTTCTTC	CASSLITNEQFF
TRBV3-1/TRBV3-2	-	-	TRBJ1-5	TGTGCCAGCAGCCAAACAAGCAATCAGCCCCAGCATTTT	CASSQTSNQPQHF
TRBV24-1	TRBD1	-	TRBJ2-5	TGTGCCACCAGTGATGCCGGGACAGATGAAGAGACCCAGTACTTC	CATSDAGTDEETQYF
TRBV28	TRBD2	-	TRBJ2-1	TGTGCCAGCAGTTTAGGGGGGGTCTCCTACAATGAGCAGTTCTTC	CASSLGGVSYNEQFF
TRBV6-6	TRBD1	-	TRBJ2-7	TGTGCCAGCAGCCAGGGACAGGGGGACGACGAGCAGTACTTC	CASSQGQGDDEQYF
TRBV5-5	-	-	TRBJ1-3	TGTGCCAGCAGCCAAGGTACCGGAGCGAAGGGAGGAAACACCATATATTTT	CASSQGTGAKGGNTIYF
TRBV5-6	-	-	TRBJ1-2	TGTGCCAGCAGCTTTGAGGGGAACTATGGCTACACCTTC	CASSFEGNYGYTF
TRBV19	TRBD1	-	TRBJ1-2	TGTGCCAGTAGCCCTACCGGGACAGACTCTAACTATGGCTACACCTTC	CASSPTGTDSNYGYTF
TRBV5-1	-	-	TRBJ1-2	TGCGCCAGCAGCTTGGCTGGGTTCAACTATGGCTACACCTTC	CASSLAGFNYGYTF
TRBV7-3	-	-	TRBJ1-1	TGTGCCAGCAGCTTAATAGGGGTCACACCAACTGAAGCTTTCTTT	CASSLIGVTPTEAFF
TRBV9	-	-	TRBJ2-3	TGTGCCAGCAGCAAAAGACCCCGACCGAGCACAGATACGCAGTATTTT	CASSKRPRPSTDTQYF
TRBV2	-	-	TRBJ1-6	TGTGCCAGCAGTGAAGGCAGGGTGAATTCACCCCTCCACTTT	CASSEGRVNSPLHF
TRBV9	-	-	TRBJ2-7	TGTGCCAGCAGCGTTATAGTGGCCAGGGGCCTTTGGGAGCAGTACTTC	CASSVIVARGLWEQYF
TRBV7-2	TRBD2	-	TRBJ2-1	TGTGCCAGCAGCTTAATGGCGGGGGGCAGTGTAAATGAGCAGTTCTTC	CASSLMAGGSVNEQFF
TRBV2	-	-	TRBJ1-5	TGTGCCAGCAGTGATGGTGGGCAAAATCAGCCCCAGCATTTT	CASSDGGQNQPQHF
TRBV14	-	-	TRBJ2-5	TGTGCCAGCAGCCGAGGAACAGGTGGAGAGACCCAGTACTTC	CASSRGTGGETQYF
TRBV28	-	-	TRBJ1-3	TGTGCCAGCAGTGAGATCCAGGGCGCTGGAAACACCATATATTTT	CASSEIQGAGNTIYF
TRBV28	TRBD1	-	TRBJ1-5	TGTGCCAGCAGCTCAAGACAGGGCGGGGGGATTTATAGCAATCAGCCCCAGCATTTT	CASSSRQGGGIYSNQPQHF
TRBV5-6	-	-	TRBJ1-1	TGTGCCAGCAGCTTGGGGCAAGGGGTCCTTGAAGCTTTCTTT	CASSLGQGVLEAFF
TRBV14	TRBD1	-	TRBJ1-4	TGTGCCAGCAGCCCGTCCTGGGACAGGGATATTATGTCCACTAATGAAAAACTGTTTTTT	CASSPSWDRDIMSTNEKLFF
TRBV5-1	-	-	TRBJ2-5	TGCGCCAGCAACTCGGGACATGGAGAGACCCAGTACTTC	CASNSGHGETQYF
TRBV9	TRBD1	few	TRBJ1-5	TGTGCCAGCAGCCCGGGACAGTCTAGCAATCAGCCCCAGCATTTT	CASSPGQSSNQPQHF
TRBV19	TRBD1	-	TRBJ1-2	TGTGCCAGTAGTATAGAGTACTGGACAGGGGGATGGTGGGGCTACACCTTC	CASSIEYWTGGWWGYTF
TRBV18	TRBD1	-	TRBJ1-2	TGTGCCAGCTCACCACCGGGGTCGACAGGGGGCTTAAATGGCTACACCTTC	CASSPPGSTGGLNGYTF